The 11 T cell receptor beta chains reported below all come from one sample, sequenced in a study of blood T cells in healthy people across ages (dated by TCRdb to 2013 to 2016). The library relied on 5' RACE. The sequencer was an Illumina HiSeq 2500. The second PCR ran for about 7 to 11 cycles and used a J-beta primer mix along with a sample-barcoded 5' primer. TCRdb itself trimmed the public reads at Q25 with fastp, ran MiXCR and retained productive beta chains. Identical CDR3 protein sequences are pooled into one entry, listed with their most common genes and DNA. For this sample the table gives around 990,000 distinct CDR3 sequences, of which 20% to 25% were detected only once. The ten most abundant clones make up less than 0.75% of the sample. Separately, the same data were catalogued under a study of T cells of mothers and their children.

The sample taken for sequencing was blood. All receptors come from a girl aged 2 to 9 in good health.

The J gene is TRBJ1-1, the V gene TRBV20-1; D gene uncertain. Trimming took off 0 bases at V and 10 bases at J, with 12 bases between the two ends. From germline, CDR1 is DFQATT and CDR2 SNEGSKA (reference sequence). The CDR3 has 12 amino acids. The CDR3 protein is CSARDPTRGAFF. The CDR3 coding sequence is TGCAGTGCTAGAGACCCGACAAGAGGAGCTTTCTTT.

A remark on this clonotype: The junction shows a germline mismatch at one end, possibly a read error. V is TRBV6-5 and J is TRBJ2-5; 11 bases line up with TRBD2. The better agreement between TRBJ2-7 and the DNA end casts doubt on the J call. This CDR3 is 15 amino acids long. Germline V gene data show CDR1 as MNHEY and CDR2 as SVGAGI. In DNA, the CDR3 is TGTGCCAGTAGTTCAATTAGCGGGGGGGCCTACGAGCAGTACTTC. It specifies CASSSISGGAYEQYF.

The rearrangement joins TRBV27 to TRBJ2-3; D gene ambiguous. The germline V gene has CDR1 MNHEY and CDR2 SMNVEV (reference sequence). Trimming cost V 3 bases and J 6 bases, with 7 bases left between them. There are 12 residues in the CDR3. In DNA form, the CDR3 reads TGTGCCAGCAGTTTTATAGCCGATACGCAGTATTTT. Translating it yields CASSFIADTQYF.

This clonotype turned up a few times. The chain has TRBV7-3 and TRBJ1-1, with D possibly being TRBD1 (5 bases). CDR3 length: 15 residues. The V and J ends lost 0 bases and 1 base respectively, with 9 bases between them. Germline V gene sequence: CDR1 SGHTA, CDR2 FQGTGA. CDR3 loop: CASSLTGVRNTEAFF. CDR3 nucleotides: TGTGCCAGCAGCTTAACAGGGGTTCGGAACACTGAAGCTTTCTTT.

The chain uses TRBV12-3 or TRBV12-4 and TRBJ2-5, with D perhaps TRBD2 (5 bases). The J call is uncertain, as TRBJ2-7 better fits the DNA end. CDR3 length equals 14 residues. CDR3 region: CASSRGTWDYEQYF. CDR3 sequence (DNA): TGTGCCAGCAGCCGGGGAACATGGGATTACGAGCAGTACTTC.

This clonotype was seen more than once but under ten times. The chain couples TRBV11-2 to TRBJ2-5; D uncertain. TRBJ2-1 matches the DNA end more closely, so the J call is doubtful. The CDR3 contains 13 residues. Germline CDR1 and CDR2: SGHAT and FQNNGV. Written as DNA, the CDR3 is TGTGCCAGCAGCCCCTCAGTGGGGAATGAGCAGTTCTTC. Amino acids: CASSPSVGNEQFF.

The chain carries TRBV20-1 and TRBJ1-1, with D uncertain. CDR1 is DFQATT, CDR2 SNEGSKA, per germline (reference sequence). The CDR3 runs to 14 residues. V lost 5 bases and J lost 5, with 18 bases in between. CDR3 DNA: TGCAGTGCTCAAAGGATTGGGGTGAGGACTGAAGCTTTCTTT. This encodes CSAQRIGVRTEAFF.

The J gene is TRBJ2-7, the V gene TRBV18; D remains unclear. The ends were cut back, 5 bases at V and 5 bases at J, with 19 bases in the middle. CDR1 is KGHSH and CDR2 is LQKENI in the germline V gene. This CDR3 is built from 15 residues. CDR3 in amino acids: CASSFEDRLGHEQYF. The DNA of the CDR3 is TGTGCCAGCTCATTTGAAGACCGACTCGGGCACGAGCAGTACTTC. The full variable domain, its missing parts supplied by reference TRBV18 and TRBJ2-7, is NAGVMQNPRHLVRRRGQEARLRCSPMKGHSHVYWYRQLPEEGLKFMVYLQKENIIDESGMPKERFSAEFPKEGPSILRIQQVVRGDSAAYFCASSFEDRLGHEQYFGPGTRLTVT.

The chain carries TRBV12-5 and TRBJ2-3, with D tentatively TRBD1 or TRBD2 (5 bases each). V was cut by 10 bases and J by 0 bases, with 17 bases left in between. CDR1 and CDR2 (germline): LGHNT, FRNRAP. The CDR3 sequence is 15 residues long. CDR3 in DNA: TGTGCTACCACCTCGGGACCTGTTAGCACAGATACGCAGTATTTT. It codes for CATTSGPVSTDTQYF.

The chain has TRBV7-2 and TRBJ1-2; TRBD1 matches at 8 bases. Looked up from germline, CDR1 is SGHTA and CDR2 is FQGNSA. J gave up 4 bases and V 5 bases, and 3 bases lay outside the gene matches. The CDR3 extends over 13 amino acids. In nucleotides, the CDR3 is TGTGCCAGCAGCCGACAGGGGAGCTATGGCTACACCTTC. Its protein is CASSRQGSYGYTF.

This clonotype was found a few times. V is TRBV6-2 or TRBV6-3 and J is TRBJ2-1, with TRBD2 matching over 10 bases. The CDR3 extends over 16 amino acids. Germline V gene lookup returns CDR1 MNHEY and CDR2 SVGEGT. V lost 6 bases and J lost 8; bases outside the gene matches: 13. The CDR3: CASRKGLAVMYDEQFF. The CDR3 nucleotides are TGTGCCAGCAGGAAAGGACTAGCGGTTATGTACGATGAGCAGTTCTTC.